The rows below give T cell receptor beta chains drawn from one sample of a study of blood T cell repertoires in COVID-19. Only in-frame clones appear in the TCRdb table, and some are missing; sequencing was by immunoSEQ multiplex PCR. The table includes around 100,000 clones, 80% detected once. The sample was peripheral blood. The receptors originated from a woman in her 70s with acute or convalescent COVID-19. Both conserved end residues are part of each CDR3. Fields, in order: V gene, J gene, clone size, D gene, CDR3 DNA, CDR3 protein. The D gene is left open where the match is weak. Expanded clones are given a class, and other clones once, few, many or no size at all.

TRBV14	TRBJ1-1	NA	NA	TGTGCCAGCAGCCGCGGAAGGAACACTGAAGCTTTCTTT	CASSRGRNTEAFF
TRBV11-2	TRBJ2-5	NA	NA	TGTGCCAGCAGCCAGTCGGGTAACCAAGAGACCCAGTACTTC	CASSQSGNQETQYF
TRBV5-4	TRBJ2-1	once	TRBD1	TGTGCCAGCAGCCAGCAAGGACAGGGGTCCTACAATGAGCAGTTCTTC	CASSQQGQGSYNEQFF
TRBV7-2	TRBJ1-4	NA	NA	TGTGCCAGCAGCTTAGAGGCGGGGGCGTATGAAAAACTGTTTTTT	CASSLEAGAYEKLFF
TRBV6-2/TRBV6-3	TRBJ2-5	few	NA	TGTGCCAGCAGTTACCAATTAGGGGGGGCCGATAGGGAGACCCAGTACTTC	CASSYQLGGADRETQYF
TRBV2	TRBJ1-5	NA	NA	TGTGCCAGCAGTGGGTCAAGGGGGAACGGTCAGCCCCAGCATTTT	CASSGSRGNGQPQHF
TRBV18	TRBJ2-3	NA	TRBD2	TGTGCCAGCTCACCAAGGCGGGGGGGGACAGATACGCAGTATTTT	CASSPRRGGTDTQYF
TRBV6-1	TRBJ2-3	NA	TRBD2	TGTGCCAGCAGTGAGGGGGGGAATACAGATACGCAGTATTTT	CASSEGGNTDTQYF
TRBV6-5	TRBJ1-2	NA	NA	TGCGCCAGCAGCGAGTTTCTAGGATCCTTC	CASSEFLGSF
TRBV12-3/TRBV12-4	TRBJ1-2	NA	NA	TGTGCCAGCAGTCCCTCCGGCGGCTATGGCTACACCTTC	CASSPSGGYGYTF
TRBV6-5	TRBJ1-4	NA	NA	TGTGCCAGCAGTAACAGGGCAACTAATGAAAAACTGTTTTTT	CASSNRATNEKLFF
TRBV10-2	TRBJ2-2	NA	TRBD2	TGCGCCAGCAAAGGGACTAGCGGGGGGGCCGTTTCTACCGGGGAGCTGTTTTTT	CASKGTSGGAVSTGELFF
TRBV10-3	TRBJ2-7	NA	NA	TGTGCCATCAGTGATGGGCGAACGAGCTCCTACGAGCAGTACTTC	CAISDGRTSSYEQYF
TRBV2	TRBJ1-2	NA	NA	TGTGCCAGCAGACTTACAGCCACGGTCCGGTATGGCTACACCTTC	CASRLTATVRYGYTF
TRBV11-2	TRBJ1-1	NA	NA	TGTGCCAGCAGCTTCGGGGGGGCCACTGAAGCTTTCTTT	CASSFGGATEAFF
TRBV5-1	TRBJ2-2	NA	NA	TGCGCCAGCAGCTTTTTTCAGGGTGGTACCGGGGAGCTGTTTTTT	CASSFFQGGTGELFF
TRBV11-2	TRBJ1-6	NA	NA	TGTGCCAGCAGCGAACAGGGCGTGTATTCACCCCTCCACTTT	CASSEQGVYSPLHF
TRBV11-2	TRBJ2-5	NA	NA	TGTGCCAGCAGCTTAGGGTCTCGCGGAGAGACCCAGTACTTC	CASSLGSRGETQYF
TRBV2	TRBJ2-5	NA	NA	TGTGCCAGCACAGGCCAAGAGACCCAGTACTTC	CASTGQETQYF
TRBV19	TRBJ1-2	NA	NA	TGTGCCAGTTTGACAGAATCGGGCTACACCTTC	CASLTESGYTF